The entry below gives a single T cell receptor (beta chain) sequence along with its context. This sample stems from a study of CD8 T cells in Susac syndrome. Background on the study: Each patient with Susac syndrome, at the time of blood draw, was therapy-naive, on corticosteroids, or on intravenous immunoglobulin alone.

After removal of 5 bases from V and 2 bases from J, the junction contained 0 bases not matched to a gene. This CDR3 is built from 11 residues. In germline, CDR1 is GTSNPN, CDR2 SVGIG (reference sequence). An input of roughly 0.5 to 1 ug of RNA was subjected to reverse transcription using random hexamers. TCRdb re-analysed the immunoSEQ multiplex PCR reads in MiXCR, keeping a single row per CDR3 protein. The sample lists about 180,000 distinct CDR3 sequences; approximately 95% were seen once. The specimen sequenced was CD4+ T cells from PBMCs. This TCR was sampled from a human donor with Susac syndrome. The gene calls are TRBV30 and TRBJ2-7, with TRBD1 matching 7 bases. The CDR3 bases are TGTGCCTGGGGACAGGCCTACGAGCAGTACTTC. Amino acids: CAWGQAYEQYF.